One sample yielded the 12 T cell receptor beta chains listed below, sequenced in a study of T cell responses to AZD1222 COVID-19 vaccine. Sequencing used immunoSEQ multiplex PCR; TCRdb keeps in-frame clones, though not all of them. This sample carries some 110,000 clones, roughly 90% of them seen once, and the ten largest clones take over 4.5%. Specimen: peripheral blood, collected on day 0 of AZD1222 vaccination. The source of these receptors is an adult in good health.

The chain uses TRBV6-5 and TRBJ1-6, with unresolved D. Germline V gene data show CDR1 as MNHEY and CDR2 as SVGAGI. The CDR3 has 15 amino acids. V was pared by 4 bases and J by 3 bases, with 10 bases between. The CDR3, as DNA: TGTGCCAGCAGTTTCCAGGCGAACTATAATTCACCCCTCCACTTT. Protein product: CASSFQANYNSPLHF.

The J gene is TRBJ1-4, the V gene TRBV6-1; the D is unclear. Trimming pared 3 bases from V and 4 bases from J, leaving 9 bases between. The germline V gene encodes CDR1 MNHNS and CDR2 SASEGT. The CDR3 sequence is 14 residues long. The CDR3 DNA sequence: TGTGCCAGCAGTGAGGGGATGGTTAATGAAAAACTGTTTTTT. Translating it yields CASSEGMVNEKLFF.

This clone was counted only a few times. The V and J genes are TRBV3-1 (or the pseudogene TRBV3-2) and TRBJ2-1, with D perhaps assigned TRBD1 or TRBD2 (5 bases each). The germline V gene has CDR1 LGHDT and CDR2 YNNKEL (reference sequence). The CDR3 runs to 19 residues. V gave up 3 bases and J gave up 2 bases, with 23 bases separating them. The chain's CDR3 is CASSHPSATGDGPYNEQFF. The CDR3, as DNA: TGTGCCAGCAGCCACCCAAGCGCCACTGGGGACGGCCCCTACAATGAGCAGTTCTTC.

The V and J genes are TRBV10-3 and TRBJ2-1, with 11 bases lining up with TRBD2. The CDR3 loop spans 15 amino acids. Looked up from germline, CDR1 is ENHRY and CDR2 is SYGVKD. V lost 0 bases to trimming and J lost 7 bases; unmatched junction nucleotides: 2. The CDR3 is CAISESSGRANEQFF. DNA of the CDR3: TGTGCCATCAGTGAGTCTAGCGGGAGGGCGAATGAGCAGTTCTTC.

The chain has TRBV28 and TRBJ1-2; no clear D gene. With 2 bases removed from V and 4 bases from J, the gap between germline ends came to 11 bases. The CDR3 runs 14 residues. Looked up from germline, CDR1 is MDHEN and CDR2 is SYDVKM. DNA for the CDR3: TGTGCCAGCAGTTTAGGAGGAGGGAGCTATGGCTACACCTTC. It is translated as CASSLGGGSYGYTF.

The chain combines TRBV30 with TRBJ1-3, with a possible D match to TRBD1 (5 bases). The CDR3 contains 13 residues. Trimming took off 1 base at V and 4 bases at J, with 8 bases between the two ends. Germline values: CDR1 GTSNPN, CDR2 SVGIG (reference sequence). The CDR3 DNA reads TGTGCCTGGAGTGGCGGGGGGGGAAACACCATATATTTT. Its protein is CAWSGGGGNTIYF.

This sequence joins TRBV28 and TRBJ1-4; D may be TRBD1 (6 bases). This CDR3 has 14 residues. The V gene lost 4 bases and the J gene lost 8 bases, with 14 bases spanning the gap. The germline V gene has CDR1 MDHEN and CDR2 SYDVKM. In nucleotides, the CDR3 is TGTGCCAGCAGTTCGGGGGGCGAATCGGAAAAACTGTTTTTT. Translation gives CASSSGGESEKLFF.

The chain employs TRBV12-3 or TRBV12-4 and TRBJ1-6, with D possibly being TRBD1 (5 bases). This CDR3 has 13 amino acids. The V gene lost 6 bases and the J gene lost 8 bases, with 11 bases spanning the gap. CDR3 in DNA: TGTGCCAGCAGCCAGGGTTGGGATTCACCCCTCCACTTT. It specifies CASSQGWDSPLHF.

The V gene is TRBV3-1 (or the pseudogene TRBV3-2), the J gene TRBJ1-1; a possible D gene is TRBD1 (5 bases). The length of the CDR3 is 14 residues. The germline V gene has CDR1 LGHDT and CDR2 YNNKEL (reference sequence). The germline V and J ends were trimmed by 4 bases and 2 bases, with 11 bases remaining between them. CDR3 protein: CASSRTGDNTEAFF. The CDR3 region has the DNA TGTGCCAGCAGCCGGACGGGGGATAACACTGAAGCTTTCTTT.

The chain combines TRBV3-1 (or the pseudogene TRBV3-2) with TRBJ2-7, with TRBD2 as a possible D gene (6 bases). The V end was cut by 1 base, the J end by 0 bases, with 7 bases between. CDR1 and CDR2 (germline): LGHDT, YNNKEL (reference sequence). CDR3 length equals 14 residues. The CDR3 DNA reads TGTGCCAGCAGCCAAGCCGGGAGCTCCTACGAGCAGTACTTC. Amino acid sequence: CASSQAGSSYEQYF.

The rearrangement joins TRBV4-1 to TRBJ1-3; 7 bases match TRBD1. Germline CDR1 reads MGHRA; CDR2 reads YSYEKL. J gave up 4 bases and V 1 base, and 1 base lay outside the gene matches. The CDR3 spans 14 residues. The CDR3 is CASSQVQGGNTIYF. CDR3 DNA sequence: TGCGCCAGCAGCCAAGTACAGGGGGGAAACACCATATATTTT.

The chain joins TRBV6-5 to TRBJ1-5; D perhaps matches TRBD1 (6 bases). The CDR3 loop spans 14 amino acids. Germline lookup yields CDR1 MNHEY and CDR2 SVGAGI. Trimming cost V 6 bases and J 7 bases, with 16 bases left between them. In nucleotides, the CDR3 is TGTGCCAGCAGCCCGGGACACGGAGTCCAGCCCCAGCATTTT. It specifies CASSPGHGVQPQHF.